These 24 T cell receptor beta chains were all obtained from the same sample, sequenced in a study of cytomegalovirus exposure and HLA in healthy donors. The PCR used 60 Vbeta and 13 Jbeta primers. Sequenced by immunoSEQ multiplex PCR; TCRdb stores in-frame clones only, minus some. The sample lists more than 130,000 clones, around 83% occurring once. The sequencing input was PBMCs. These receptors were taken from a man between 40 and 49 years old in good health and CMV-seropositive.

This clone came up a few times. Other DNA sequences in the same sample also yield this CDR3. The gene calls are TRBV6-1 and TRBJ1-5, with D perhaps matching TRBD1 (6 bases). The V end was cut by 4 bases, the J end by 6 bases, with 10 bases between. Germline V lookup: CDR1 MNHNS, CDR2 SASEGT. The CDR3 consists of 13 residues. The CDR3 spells CASSATGFQPQHF. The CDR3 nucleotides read TGTGCCAGCAGTGCCACAGGGTTTCAGCCCCAGCATTTT.

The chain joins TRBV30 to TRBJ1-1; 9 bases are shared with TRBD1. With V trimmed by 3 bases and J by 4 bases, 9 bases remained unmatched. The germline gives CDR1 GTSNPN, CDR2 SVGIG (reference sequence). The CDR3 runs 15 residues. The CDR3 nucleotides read TGTGCCTGGAGCGGCACCGGGACAGGGCGCACTGAAGCTTTCTTT. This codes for CAWSGTGTGRTEAFF. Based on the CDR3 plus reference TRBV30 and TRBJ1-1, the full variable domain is SQTIHQWPATLVQPVGSPLSLECTVEGTSNPNLYWYRQAAGRGLQLLFYSVGIGQISSEVPQNLSASRPQDRQFILSSKKLLLSDSGFYLCAWSGTGTGRTEAFFGQGTRLTVV.

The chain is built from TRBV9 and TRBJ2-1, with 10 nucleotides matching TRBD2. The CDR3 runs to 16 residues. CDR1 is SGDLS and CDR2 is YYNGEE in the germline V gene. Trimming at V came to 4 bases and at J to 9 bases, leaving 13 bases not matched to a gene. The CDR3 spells CASSTRQRGGLSEQFF. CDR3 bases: TGTGCCAGCAGCACCCGCCAGCGGGGGGGGCTCAGTGAGCAGTTCTTC.

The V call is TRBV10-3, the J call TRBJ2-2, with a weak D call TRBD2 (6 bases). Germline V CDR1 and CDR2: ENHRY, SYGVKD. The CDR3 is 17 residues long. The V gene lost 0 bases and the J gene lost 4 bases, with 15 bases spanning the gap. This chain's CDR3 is CAISESTRAELTGELFF. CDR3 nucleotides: TGTGCCATCAGTGAGTCGACTAGGGCGGAACTCACCGGGGAGCTGTTTTTT.

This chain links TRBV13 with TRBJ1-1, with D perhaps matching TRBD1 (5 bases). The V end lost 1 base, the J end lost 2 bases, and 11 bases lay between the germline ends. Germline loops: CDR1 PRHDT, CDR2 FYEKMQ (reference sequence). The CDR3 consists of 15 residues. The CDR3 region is CASSLDQGSNTEAFF. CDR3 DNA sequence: TGTGCCAGCAGCTTAGATCAGGGCTCTAACACTGAAGCTTTCTTT.

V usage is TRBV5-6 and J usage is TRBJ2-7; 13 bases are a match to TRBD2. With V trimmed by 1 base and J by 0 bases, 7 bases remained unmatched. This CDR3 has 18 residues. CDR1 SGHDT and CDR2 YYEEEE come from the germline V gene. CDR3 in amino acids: CASSLLPGTSGTSYEQYF. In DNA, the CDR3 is TGTGCCAGCAGCTTGCTCCCCGGGACTAGCGGGACCTCCTACGAGCAGTACTTC.

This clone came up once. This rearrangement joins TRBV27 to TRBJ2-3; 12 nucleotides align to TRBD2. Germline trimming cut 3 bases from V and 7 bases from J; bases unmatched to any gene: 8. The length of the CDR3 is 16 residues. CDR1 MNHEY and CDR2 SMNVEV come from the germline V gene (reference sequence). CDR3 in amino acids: CASSLSLAGGRNTQYF. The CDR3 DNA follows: TGTGCCAGCAGTTTGTCCCTAGCGGGGGGGCGTAATACGCAGTATTTT.

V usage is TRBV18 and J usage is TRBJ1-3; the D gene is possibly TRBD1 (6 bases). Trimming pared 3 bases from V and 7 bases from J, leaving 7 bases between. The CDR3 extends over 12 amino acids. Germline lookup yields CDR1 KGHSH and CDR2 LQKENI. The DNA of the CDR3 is TGTGCCAGCTCACCCGACAGGAACACCATATATTTT. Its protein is CASSPDRNTIYF. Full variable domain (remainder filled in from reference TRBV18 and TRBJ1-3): NAGVMQNPRHLVRRRGQEARLRCSPMKGHSHVYWYRQLPEEGLKFMVYLQKENIIDESGMPKERFSAEFPKEGPSILRIQQVVRGDSAAYFCASSPDRNTIYFGEGSWLTVV.

The CDR3 sequence is CASRISAGGPEQFF. The CDR3 DNA sequence: TGTGCCAGCAGGATATCTGCGGGGGGGCCTGAGCAGTTCTTC. This chain connects TRBV7-2 to TRBJ2-1; 9 bases fit TRBD2. The CDR3 runs to 14 residues. In germline, CDR1 is SGHTA, CDR2 FQGNSA. V lost 6 bases to trimming and J lost 9 bases; unmatched junction nucleotides: 9.

The CDR3 reads CASSVSDRNTEAFF. Here the CDR3 DNA reads TGTGCCAGCAGTGTCTCGGACAGGAACACTGAAGCTTTCTTT. The chain couples TRBV6-4 to TRBJ1-1; D is possibly TRBD1 (6 bases). Trimming pared 4 bases from V and 1 base from J, leaving 10 bases between. Germline CDR1 is MRHNA and CDR2 is SNTAGT. This CDR3 has 14 residues.

In DNA, the CDR3 is TGTGCCAGCAGGCGAGCGGGGGTGGGGGAGCAGTTCTTC. Amino acid sequence: CASRRAGVGEQFF. This chain joins TRBV27 and TRBJ2-1; 8 bases agree with TRBD2. The CDR3 runs to 13 residues. The V gene's germline CDR1 is MNHEY and CDR2 SMNVEV (reference sequence). The V segment lost 6 bases and the J segment 10 bases; nucleotides outside the gene matches: 8.

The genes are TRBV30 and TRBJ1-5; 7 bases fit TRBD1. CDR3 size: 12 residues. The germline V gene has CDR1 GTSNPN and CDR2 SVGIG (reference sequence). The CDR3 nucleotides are TGTGCTATGGGACAGCCGCGTCAGCCCCAGCATTTT. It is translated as CAMGQPRQPQHF. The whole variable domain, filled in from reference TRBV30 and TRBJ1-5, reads SQTIHQWPATLVQPVGSPLSLECTVEGTSNPNLYWYRQAAGRGLQLLFYSVGIGQISSEVPQNLSASRPQDRQFILSSKKLLLSDSGFYLCAMGQPRQPQHFGDGTRLSIL.

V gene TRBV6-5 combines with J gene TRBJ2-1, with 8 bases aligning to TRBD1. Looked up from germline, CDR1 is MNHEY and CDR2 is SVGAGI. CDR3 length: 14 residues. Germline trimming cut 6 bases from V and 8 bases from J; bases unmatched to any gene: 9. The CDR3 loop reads CASSHGQGRDEQFF. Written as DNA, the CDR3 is TGTGCCAGCAGCCACGGACAGGGCAGGGATGAGCAGTTCTTC.

The CDR3, as DNA: TGTGCCAGCAGAGGGACAGTGTACCAAGAGACCCAGTACTTC. Its protein is CASRGTVYQETQYF. The chain couples TRBV2 to TRBJ2-5, with 7 bases identical to TRBD1. The length of the CDR3 is 14 residues. The V gene's germline CDR1 is SNHLY and CDR2 FYNNEI. Trimming removed 6 bases from V and 0 bases from J; junction bases left unmatched: 4.

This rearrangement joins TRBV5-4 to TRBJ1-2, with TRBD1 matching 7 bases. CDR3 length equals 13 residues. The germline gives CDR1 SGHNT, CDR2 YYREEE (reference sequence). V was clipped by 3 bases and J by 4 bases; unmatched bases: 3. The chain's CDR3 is CASSSDRVYGYTF. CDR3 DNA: TGTGCCAGCAGCTCTGACAGGGTCTATGGCTACACCTTC.

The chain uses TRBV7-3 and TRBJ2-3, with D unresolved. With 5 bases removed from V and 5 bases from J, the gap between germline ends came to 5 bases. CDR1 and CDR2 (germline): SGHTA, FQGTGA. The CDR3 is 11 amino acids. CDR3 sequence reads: CASSAGDTQYF. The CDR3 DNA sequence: TGTGCCAGCAGCGCAGGAGATACGCAGTATTTT.

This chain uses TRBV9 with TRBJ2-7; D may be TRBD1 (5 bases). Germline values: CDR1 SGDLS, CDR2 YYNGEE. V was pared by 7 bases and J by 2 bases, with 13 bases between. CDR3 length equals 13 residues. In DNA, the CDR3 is TGTGCCAGCGGGCAGGGCCAGCCCTACGAGCAGTACTTC. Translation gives CASGQGQPYEQYF.

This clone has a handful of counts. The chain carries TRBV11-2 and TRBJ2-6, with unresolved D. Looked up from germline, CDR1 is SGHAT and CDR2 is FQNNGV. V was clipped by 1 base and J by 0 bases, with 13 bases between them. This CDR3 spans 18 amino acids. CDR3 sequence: CASSLGRGRSSGANVLTF. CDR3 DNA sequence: TGTGCCAGCAGCTTAGGTCGAGGCAGAAGCTCTGGGGCCAACGTCCTGACTTTC.

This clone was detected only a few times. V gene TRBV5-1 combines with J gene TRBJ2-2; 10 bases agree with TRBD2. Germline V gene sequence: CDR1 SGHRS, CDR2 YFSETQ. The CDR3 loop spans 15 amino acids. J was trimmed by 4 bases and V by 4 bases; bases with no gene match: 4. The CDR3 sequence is CASSAGLASTGELFF. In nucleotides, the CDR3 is TGCGCCAGCAGCGCGGGACTAGCGTCCACCGGGGAGCTGTTTTTT.

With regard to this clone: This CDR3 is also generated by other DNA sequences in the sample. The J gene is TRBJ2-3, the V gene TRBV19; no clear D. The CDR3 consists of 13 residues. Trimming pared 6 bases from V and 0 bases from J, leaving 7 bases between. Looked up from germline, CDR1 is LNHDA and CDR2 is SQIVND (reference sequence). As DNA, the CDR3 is TGTGCCAGTAGCCCCACTAGCACAGATACGCAGTATTTT. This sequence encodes CASSPTSTDTQYF. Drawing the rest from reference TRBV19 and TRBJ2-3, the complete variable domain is DGGITQSPKYLFRKEGQNVTLSCEQNLNHDAMYWYRQDPGQGLRLIYYSQIVNDFQKGDIAEGYSVSREKKESFPLTVTSAQKNPTAFYLCASSPTSTDTQYFGPGTRLTVL.

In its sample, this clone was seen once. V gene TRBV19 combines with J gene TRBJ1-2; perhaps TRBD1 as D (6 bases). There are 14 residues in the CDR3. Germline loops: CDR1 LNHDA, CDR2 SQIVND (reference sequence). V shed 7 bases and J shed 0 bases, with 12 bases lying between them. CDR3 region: CASTRGGANYGYTF. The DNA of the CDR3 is TGTGCCAGTACCAGGGGTGGTGCTAACTATGGCTACACCTTC. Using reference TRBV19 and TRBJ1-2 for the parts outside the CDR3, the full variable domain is DGGITQSPKYLFRKEGQNVTLSCEQNLNHDAMYWYRQDPGQGLRLIYYSQIVNDFQKGDIAEGYSVSREKKESFPLTVTSAQKNPTAFYLCASTRGGANYGYTFGSGTRLTVV.

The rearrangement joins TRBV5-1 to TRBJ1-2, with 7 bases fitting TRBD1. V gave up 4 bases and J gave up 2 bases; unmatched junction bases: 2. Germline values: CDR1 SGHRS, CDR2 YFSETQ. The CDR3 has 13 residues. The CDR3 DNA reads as TGCGCCAGCAGCCTGGACAGGAACTATGGCTACACCTTC. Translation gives CASSLDRNYGYTF.

The CDR3 DNA reads TGTGCCAGCAGTCCCAGGCGTCAGAAAGCCGAGCAGTACTTC. This encodes CASSPRRQKAEQYF. The chain recombines TRBV27 with TRBJ2-7; no clear D. The CDR3 length is 14 residues. Trimming shortened V by 5 bases and J by 6 bases, and 17 bases separated the two germline ends. The germline V gene encodes CDR1 MNHEY and CDR2 SMNVEV (reference sequence).

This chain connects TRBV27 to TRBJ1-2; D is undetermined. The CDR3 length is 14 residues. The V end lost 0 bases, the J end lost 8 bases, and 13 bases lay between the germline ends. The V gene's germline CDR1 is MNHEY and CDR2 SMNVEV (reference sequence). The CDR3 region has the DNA TGTGCCAGCAGTTTATCGAGGCAGTCCTTGGGCTACACCTTC. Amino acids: CASSLSRQSLGYTF.